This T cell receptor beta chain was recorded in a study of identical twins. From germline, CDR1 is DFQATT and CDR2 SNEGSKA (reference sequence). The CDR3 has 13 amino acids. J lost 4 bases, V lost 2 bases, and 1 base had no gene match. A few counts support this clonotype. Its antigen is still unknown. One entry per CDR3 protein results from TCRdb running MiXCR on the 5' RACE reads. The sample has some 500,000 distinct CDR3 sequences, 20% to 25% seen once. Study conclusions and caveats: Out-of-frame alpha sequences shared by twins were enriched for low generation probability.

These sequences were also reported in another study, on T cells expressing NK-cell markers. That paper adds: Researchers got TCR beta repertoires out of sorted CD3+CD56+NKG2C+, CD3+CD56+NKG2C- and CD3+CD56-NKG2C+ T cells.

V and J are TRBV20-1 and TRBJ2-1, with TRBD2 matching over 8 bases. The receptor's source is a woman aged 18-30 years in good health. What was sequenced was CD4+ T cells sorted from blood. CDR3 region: CSARTSGYNEQFF. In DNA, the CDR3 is TGCAGTGCTAGAACTAGCGGTTACAATGAGCAGTTCTTC.